The next 2 T cell receptor beta chains were all read from a single sample in a study of cytomegalovirus exposure and HLA in healthy donors. PCR amplification relied on 60 Vbeta primers (plus 13 Jbeta primers). This table comes from immunoSEQ multiplex PCR, and its TCRdb copy is limited to in-frame clones, with some not included. The table lists under 40,000 clones, more than 80% of them singletons, with approximately 5.5% in the top ten. Sequencing was performed on PBMCs. These receptors were obtained from a male donor in good health and CMV-seronegative.

This chain links TRBV30 with TRBJ1-1; D is uncertain. The CDR3 totals 12 residues. Trimming took off 1 base at V and 2 bases at J, with 5 bases between the two ends. Germline CDR1 GTSNPN, CDR2 SVGIG (reference sequence). The CDR3 DNA sequence: TGTGCCTGGAGTGCCCTAAACACTGAAGCTTTCTTT. Translating gives CAWSALNTEAFF.

This chain connects TRBV6-5 to TRBJ2-1; tentative D call: TRBD2 (5 bases). The V gene lost 2 bases and the J gene lost 10 bases, with 12 bases spanning the gap. Germline CDR1 is MNHEY and CDR2 is SVGAGI. There are 13 residues in the CDR3. CDR3 in amino acids: CASSYGTSGEQFF. CDR3 nucleotides: TGTGCCAGCAGTTACGGTACTAGTGGCGAGCAGTTCTTC.